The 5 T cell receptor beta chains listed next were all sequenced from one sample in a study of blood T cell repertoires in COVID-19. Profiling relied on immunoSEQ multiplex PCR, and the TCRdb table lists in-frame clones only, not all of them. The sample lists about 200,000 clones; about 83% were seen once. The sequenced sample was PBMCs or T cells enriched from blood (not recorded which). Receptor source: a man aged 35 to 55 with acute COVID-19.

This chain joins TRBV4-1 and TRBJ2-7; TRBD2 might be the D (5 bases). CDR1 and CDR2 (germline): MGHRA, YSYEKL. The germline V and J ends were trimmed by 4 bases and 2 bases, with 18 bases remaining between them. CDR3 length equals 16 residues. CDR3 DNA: TGCGCCAGCAGCCGAGACCTCGACACTAGGACCTACGAGCAGTACTTC. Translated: CASSRDLDTRTYEQYF.

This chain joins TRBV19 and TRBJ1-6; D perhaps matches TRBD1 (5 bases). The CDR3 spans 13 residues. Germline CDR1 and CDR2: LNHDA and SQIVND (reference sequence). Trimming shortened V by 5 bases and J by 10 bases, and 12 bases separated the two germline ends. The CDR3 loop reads CASSVQQVSPLHF. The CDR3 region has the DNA TGTGCCAGTAGTGTACAACAGGTATCACCCCTCCACTTT.

In nucleotides, the CDR3 is TGTGCCACCAGTGATTTAAAGGGGCGGGAGCAGTACTTC. Translating it yields CATSDLKGREQYF. The chain is built from TRBV24-1 and TRBJ2-7; a possible D gene is TRBD1 (5 bases). The germline V gene encodes CDR1 KGHDR and CDR2 SFDVKD. Deletions cut 1 base from V and 7 bases from J, with 10 bases between. The length of the CDR3 is 13 residues.

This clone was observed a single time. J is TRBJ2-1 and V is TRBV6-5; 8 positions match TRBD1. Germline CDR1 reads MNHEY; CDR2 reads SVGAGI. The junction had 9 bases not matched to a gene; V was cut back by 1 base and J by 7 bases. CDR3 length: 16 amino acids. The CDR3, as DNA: TGTGCCAGCAGTTACTGGGCTCGACAGGGGATTAATGAGCAGTTCTTC. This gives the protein CASSYWARQGINEQFF.

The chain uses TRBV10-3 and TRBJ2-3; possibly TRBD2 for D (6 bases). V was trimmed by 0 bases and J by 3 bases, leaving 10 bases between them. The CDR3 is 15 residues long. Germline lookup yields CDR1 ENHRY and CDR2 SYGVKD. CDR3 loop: CAISESVRETDTQYF. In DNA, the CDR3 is TGTGCCATCAGTGAGTCCGTCCGGGAGACAGATACGCAGTATTTT.